A selection of T cell receptor beta chains follows, all from one sample in a study of tumor-infiltrating lymphocytes in primary liver carcinoma. TCRdb re-called the multiplex PCR reads through MiXCR, storing one row per CDR3 protein. The top ten hold about a fifth of the sample, which has about 110,000 distinct CDR3 sequences, 80% to 85% seen once. The sequenced sample consisted of liver tumor tissue from sampling region 3. These receptors all stem from a man in his forties with primary liver carcinoma and hepatitis B virus infection. Both conserved end residues are part of each CDR3. D genes are given only for firm matches. Clone size is shown for a subset of rows, as once, few, many or a class of expanded clone.

j_call | v_call | d_call | clone_size | cdr3_nt | cdr3_aa
TRBJ2-1 | TRBV14 | . | . | TGTGCCAGCAGCCAAAGGATGGTGTCTGGGTCAGCGGGCGCCCCTCGGTTCTTC | CASSQRMVSGSAGAPRFF
TRBJ2-1 | TRBV7-2 | . | . | TGTGCCAGCAGCTTAGCGCTAGGCGGTACCTCCTACAATGAGCAGTTCTTC | CASSLALGGTSYNEQFF
TRBJ2-1 | TRBV6-1 | . | . | TGTGCCAGCAGTGAGACAGAGGGTATGTATGATGAGCAGTTCTTC | CASSETEGMYDEQFF
TRBJ1-1 | TRBV29-1 | . | . | TGCAGCACTTCCCCGGGTTGTGCAATGAAGACTGAGGCTTTCTTT | CSTSPGCAMKTEAFF
TRBJ2-1 | TRBV7-8 | . | . | TGTGCCAGCAGCTTAGGGTGGGGAGCTGCGGGCGATGAGCAGTTCTTC | CASSLGWGAAGDEQFF
TRBJ1-5 | TRBV6-1 | . | . | TGTGCCAGCAGCCCAACAGAGGGACGAGGGAAAGTTAATCAGCCCCAGCATTTT | CASSPTEGRGKVNQPQHF
TRBJ1-1 | TRBV7-9 | . | . | TGTGCCAGCAGCTTTAAACGCCCAGGAGGCATGGACACTGAAGCTTTCTTT | CASSFKRPGGMDTEAFF
TRBJ2-1 | TRBV7-9 | . | . | TGTGACAGCAGGTTAGGAAATACAGGCGAAGAGCAGTTCTTC | CDSRLGNTGEEQFF
TRBJ1-6 | TRBV6-5 | . | . | TGTGTCAGCAGTTCCGGACAAGCTTATAGTTCACCCCTCCACTTT | CVSSSGQAYSSPLHF
TRBJ2-2 | TRBV11-1 | . | . | TGTGCCCGCAGCTTTTTGTACACCGGGGAGCTGTTTTTT | CARSFLYTGELFF
TRBJ2-3 | TRBV30 | TRBD2 | . | TGTGCCTGGAGCCGACTAGCATTCTCAGATAGGCAATATTTT | CAWSRLAFSDRQYF
TRBJ2-2 | TRBV5-1 | TRBD2 | . | TGCGCTAGCAGCTTCGAAACTAGCGGGAGGAAGATCGGGGAGCTGTTTTTT | CASSFETSGRKIGELFF
TRBJ1-5 | TRBV12-3/TRBV12-4 | . | . | TGTGCCAGCGGTTTGGGGCAGGGAGGCAATCAGGCCCAGCATTTT | CASGLGQGGNQAQHF
TRBJ2-5 | TRBV4-2 | . | . | TGTGCCAGCAGCCAAGCGGATTGGGTAGAGACCCAGTACTTT | CASSQADWVETQYF
TRBJ2-7 | TRBV10-3 | TRBD2 | many | TGTGCCATCAGTGATCGGGGAGCGGGAGTAGACGAGCAGTACTTC | CAISDRGAGVDEQYF
TRBJ2-1 | TRBV11-2 | TRBD2 | . | TGTACCAGCAGCTTCCAACGGGTGCCTGGGACTAGCGGGAGTCATGAGCAGTCCTTC | CTSSFQRVPGTSGSHEQSF
TRBJ2-2 | TRBV5-4 | TRBD2 | . | TGTGCCAGCAGCTCGACTAGCGCGAGCACCGGAGAACTGTTATTT | CASSSTSASTGELLF
TRBJ2-7 | TRBV29-1 | TRBD1 | . | TGCAGCGTACAATTTACAGGGGGCGAGGACGAGCAGTACTTC | CSVQFTGGEDEQYF